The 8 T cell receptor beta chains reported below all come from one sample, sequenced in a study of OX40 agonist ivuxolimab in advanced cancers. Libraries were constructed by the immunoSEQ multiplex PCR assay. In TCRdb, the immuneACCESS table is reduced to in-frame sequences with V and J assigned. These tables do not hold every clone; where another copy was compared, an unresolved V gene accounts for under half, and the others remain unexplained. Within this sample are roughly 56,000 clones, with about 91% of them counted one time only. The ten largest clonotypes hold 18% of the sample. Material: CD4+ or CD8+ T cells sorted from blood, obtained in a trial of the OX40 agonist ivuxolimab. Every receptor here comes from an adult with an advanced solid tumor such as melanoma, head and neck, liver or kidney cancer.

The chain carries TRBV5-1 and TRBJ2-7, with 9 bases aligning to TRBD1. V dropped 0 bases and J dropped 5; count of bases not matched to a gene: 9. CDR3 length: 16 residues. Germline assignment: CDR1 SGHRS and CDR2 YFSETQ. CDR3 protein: CASSLGTTGQGDEQYF. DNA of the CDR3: TGCGCCAGCAGCTTGGGGACTACGGGACAGGGTGACGAGCAGTACTTC.

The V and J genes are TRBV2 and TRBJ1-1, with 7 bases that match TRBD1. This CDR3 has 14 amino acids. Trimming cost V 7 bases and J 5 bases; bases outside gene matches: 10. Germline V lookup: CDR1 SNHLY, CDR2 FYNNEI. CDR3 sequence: CASTEQGRYTEAFF. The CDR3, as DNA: TGTGCCAGCACGGAACAGGGGAGGTATACTGAAGCTTTCTTT.

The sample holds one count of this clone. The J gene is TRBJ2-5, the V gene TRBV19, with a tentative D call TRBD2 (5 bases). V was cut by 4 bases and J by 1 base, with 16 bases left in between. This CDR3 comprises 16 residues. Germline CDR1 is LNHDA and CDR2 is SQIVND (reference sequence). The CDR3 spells CASSTLGLSLQETQYF. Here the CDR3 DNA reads TGTGCCAGTAGTACACTAGGTCTGTCCCTCCAAGAGACCCAGTACTTC. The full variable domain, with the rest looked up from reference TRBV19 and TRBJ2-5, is DGGITQSPKYLFRKEGQNVTLSCEQNLNHDAMYWYRQDPGQGLRLIYYSQIVNDFQKGDIAEGYSVSREKKESFPLTVTSAQKNPTAFYLCASSTLGLSLQETQYFGPGTRLLVL.

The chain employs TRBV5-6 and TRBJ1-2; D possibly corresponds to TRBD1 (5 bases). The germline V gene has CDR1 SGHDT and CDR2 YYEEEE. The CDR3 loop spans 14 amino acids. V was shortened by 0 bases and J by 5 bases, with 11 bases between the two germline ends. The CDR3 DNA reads TGTGCCAGCAGCTTGGCGTCAGGGCCGTATGGCTACACCTTC. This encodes CASSLASGPYGYTF.

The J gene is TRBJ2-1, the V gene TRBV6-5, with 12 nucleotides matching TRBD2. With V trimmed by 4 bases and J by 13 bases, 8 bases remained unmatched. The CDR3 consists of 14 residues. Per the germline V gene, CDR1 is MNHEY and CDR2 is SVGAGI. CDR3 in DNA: TGTGCCAGCAGTTCAAGACTAGCGGGAGTTGGCCAGTTCTTC. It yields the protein CASSSRLAGVGQFF.

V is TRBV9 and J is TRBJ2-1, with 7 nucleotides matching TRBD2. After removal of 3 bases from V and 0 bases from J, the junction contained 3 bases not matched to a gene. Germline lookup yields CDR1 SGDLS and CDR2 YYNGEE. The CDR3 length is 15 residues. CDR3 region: CASSAGGSSYNEQFF. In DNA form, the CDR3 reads TGTGCCAGCAGCGCGGGAGGAAGCTCCTACAATGAGCAGTTCTTC.

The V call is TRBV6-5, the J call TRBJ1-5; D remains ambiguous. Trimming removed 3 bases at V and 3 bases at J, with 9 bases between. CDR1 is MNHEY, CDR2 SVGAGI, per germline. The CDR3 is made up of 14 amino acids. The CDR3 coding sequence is TGTGCCAGCAGTTATAGAGGAGTCAATCAGCCCCAGCATTTT. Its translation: CASSYRGVNQPQHF.

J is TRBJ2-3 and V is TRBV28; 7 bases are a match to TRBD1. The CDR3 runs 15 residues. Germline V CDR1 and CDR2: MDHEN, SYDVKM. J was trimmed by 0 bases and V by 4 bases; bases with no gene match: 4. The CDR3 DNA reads TGTGCCAGCAGTTCCGGGACAGTTAGCACAGATACGCAGTATTTT. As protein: CASSSGTVSTDTQYF.